A single T cell receptor (beta chain) is shown here with its context. Its cognate antigen is unknown. Germline CDR1 is DFQATT and CDR2 is SNEGSKA (reference sequence). V lost 5 bases and J 2 bases, leaving 13 bases between the germline ends. CDR3 length: 14 amino acids. This entry comes from a study of glioma-infiltrating T cells. Amplification of TCR alpha and beta CDR3 regions from RNA used iRepertoire nested multiplex PCR. From the multiplex PCR reads, TCRdb called clonotypes with MiXCR, one entry per CDR3 protein. The data contain around 150,000 distinct CDR3 sequences, 39% of them singletons. Study findings and constraints: Above-expected tissue-blood divergence occurred in all gliomas, most in low-grade ones.

This sequence joins TRBV20-1 and TRBJ1-3; D remains unclear. The sequenced sample was glioma tissue, nonneoplastic brain tissue, or PBMCs (not recorded which). This sequence was found in a human donor with low-grade glioma or glioblastoma, undergoing nonglioma brain surgery, or in good health (not recorded which). CDR3 in amino acids: CSAQMGGTGNTIYF. The CDR3 DNA reads as TGCAGTGCTCAAATGGGCGGGACTGGAAACACCATATATTTT.